This T cell receptor beta chain was sequenced during a study of cytomegalovirus exposure and HLA in healthy donors. Germline CDR1 reads SGHTS; CDR2 reads YDEGEE. The CDR3 runs to 15 residues. Trimming took 7 bases from V and 2 from J, leaving 16 bases between them. Primers for the PCR totalled 60 Vbeta and 13 Jbeta. Data came from immunoSEQ multiplex PCR; TCRdb stores just in-frame clones and leaves some out. Among 95,000 to 100,000 clones listed, roughly 76% were seen once. The sequence was obtained from a woman aged 55 to 70 in good health and CMV-seropositive. Material: PBMCs. The genes are TRBV5-8 and TRBJ2-1; a possible D gene is TRBD1 (6 bases). The CDR3 DNA reads TGTGCCAGCGGGAAGGCCAGGGGAACCTACAATGAGCAGTTCTTC. This encodes CASGKARGTYNEQFF.